The source of this T cell receptor (beta chain) is a study of T cell changes during pregnancy in multiple sclerosis. The V segment lost 4 bases and the J segment 5 bases; nucleotides outside the gene matches: 15. CDR1 LGHNA and CDR2 YNFKEQ come from the germline V gene. This CDR3 contains 18 residues. Using immunoSEQ multiplex PCR, the repertoire was profiled, and TCRdb retains in-frame clones only, with some absent. The repertoire holds tens of thousands of clones, with around 93% as singletons. Source: peripheral blood, taken in the second trimester of pregnancy. The origin of this receptor is a female donor in good health, enrolled as a control in a pregnancy study. This chain uses TRBV4-2 with TRBJ2-5; 11 nucleotides line up with TRBD2. CDR3 nucleotides: TGTGCCAGCAGCCGAAGCCGCGGGGCACTAGCGGGAGAGGAGACCCAGTACTTC. It translates to CASSRSRGALAGEETQYF.